The 29 T cell receptor beta chains below were found in one sample sequenced in a study of blood T cell dynamics during melanoma immunotherapy. TCRdb keeps only in-frame clones here, not all; method: immunoSEQ multiplex PCR. The data contain approximately 4,000 clones, more than 95% of them singletons. Time point: pre-treatment baseline. The sequenced sample was effector memory CD8+ T cells from blood, obtained from a patient treated with checkpoint blockade. The receptors were gathered from a human donor with melanoma.

The V call is TRBV4-1, the J call TRBJ2-2, with TRBD2 as a possible D gene (6 bases). The ends were cut back, 1 base at V and 4 bases at J, with 10 bases in the middle. Germline lookup yields CDR1 MGHRA and CDR2 YSYEKL. The CDR3 is 15 amino acids. The CDR3 coding sequence is TGCGCCAGCAGCCAAGGTGGACTATTCACCGGGGAGCTGTTTTTT. Translating it yields CASSQGGLFTGELFF.

The chain recombines TRBV10-1 with TRBJ2-5, with no clear D. The germline CDR1 and CDR2 sequences are WNHNN and SYGVQD (reference sequence). The CDR3 runs to 13 residues. Between the trimmed V and J ends, which lost 4 bases and 0 bases, there was a span of 6 bases. The chain's CDR3 is CASSGPDQETQYF. The CDR3 DNA sequence: TGCGCCAGCAGTGGGCCAGACCAAGAGACCCAGTACTTC.

About this clone itself: One end of the junction is discordant with germline, which a read error may explain. This sample also contains other DNA sequences that code for the same CDR3. The CDR3 bases are TGTGCCAGCATGGATAGCGCTGAGACCCAATACTTC. Translated: CASMDSAETQYF. The gene calls are TRBV6-6 and TRBJ2-5; D might be TRBD2 (5 bases). Germline CDR1 is MNHNY and CDR2 is SVGAGI (reference sequence). The CDR3 covers 12 residues.

The rearrangement uses TRBV27 and TRBJ2-1; either TRBD1 or TRBD2 may fit D (5 bases each). CDR1 is MNHEY, CDR2 SMNVEV, per germline (reference sequence). V was cut by 10 bases and J by 7 bases, with 23 bases left in between. The CDR3 is 15 amino acids. The chain's CDR3 is CATSLGVPGTNEQFF. The CDR3 DNA sequence: TGTGCCACCTCTTTAGGGGTACCAGGGACGAATGAGCAGTTCTTC.

V is TRBV7-9 and J is TRBJ2-7; D could derive from TRBD1 or TRBD2 (5 bases each). The CDR3 loop spans 15 amino acids. The germline V gene encodes CDR1 SEHNR and CDR2 FQNEAQ (reference sequence). Trimming cost V 7 bases and J 5 bases, with 21 bases left between them. CDR3 nucleotide sequence: TGTGCCAGCACCGTCGGCCGAGCAGGGAGCCACGAGCAGTACTTC. Protein sequence: CASTVGRAGSHEQYF.

The chain uses TRBV28 and TRBJ2-4; 8 bases fit TRBD1. Germline CDR1 reads MDHEN; CDR2 reads SYDVKM. The CDR3 extends over 13 amino acids. V gave up 3 bases and J gave up 8 bases; unmatched junction bases: 3. The CDR3 reads CASSFQTGDIQYF. As DNA, the CDR3 is TGTGCCAGCAGTTTCCAGACAGGGGACATTCAGTACTTC.

A single count supports this clone. The CDR3 reads CASSQEGQGGQPQHF. As DNA, the CDR3 is TGTGCCAGCAGCCAAGAGGGGCAGGGAGGTCAGCCCCAGCATTTT. V is TRBV4-2 and J is TRBJ1-5, with a weak D call TRBD1 (5 bases). CDR1 and CDR2 (germline): LGHNA, YNFKEQ. This CDR3 contains 15 residues. V shed 0 bases and J shed 6 bases, with 12 bases lying between them.

V usage is TRBV28 and J usage is TRBJ2-3, with no clear D. Trimming stripped 6 bases from V and 1 base from J, with 14 bases between. Per the germline V gene, CDR1 is MDHEN and CDR2 is SYDVKM. This CDR3 has 15 amino acids. The CDR3 nucleotides read TGTGCCAGCAGCCGTACAGTCGCCGGCACAGATACGCAGTATTTT. It yields the protein CASSRTVAGTDTQYF.

The sample holds one count of this clone. V usage is TRBV6-5 and J usage is TRBJ2-5; no reliable D call. The CDR3 contains 12 residues. Trimming left V 2 bases short and J 6 bases short, with 7 bases between. Germline loops: CDR1 MNHEY, CDR2 SVGAGI. The CDR3 DNA reads as TGTGCCAGCAGTTACGATTCCCAGACCCAGTACTTC. Amino acids: CASSYDSQTQYF.

The chain couples TRBV6-6 to TRBJ2-7; 11 bases line up with TRBD2. Unmatched junction bases numbered 9, after V lost 7 bases and J lost 7 bases. CDR3 length: 14 amino acids. Germline assignment: CDR1 MNHNY and CDR2 SVGAGI (reference sequence). CDR3 bases: TGTGCCAGCACAGCGACTAGCGGGAAAGTTGAGCAGTACTTC. Translating it yields CASTATSGKVEQYF.

The chain joins TRBV11-3 to TRBJ2-5; 8 positions agree with TRBD1. Trimming at V came to 0 bases and at J to 1 base, leaving 4 bases not matched to a gene. The V gene's germline CDR1 is SGHNT and CDR2 YENEEA. This CDR3 contains 16 residues. The CDR3 coding sequence is TGTGCCAGCAGCTTAGACTACGGGACAGGCCAAGAGACCCAGTACTTC. Residues: CASSLDYGTGQETQYF.

The genes are TRBV6-1 and TRBJ1-5, with no clear D. CDR1 and CDR2 (germline): MNHNS, SASEGT. The CDR3 totals 15 residues. V was clipped by 2 bases and J by 0 bases, with 8 bases between them. CDR3 in DNA: TGTGCCAGCAGTGAAACCCCGGGTAGCAATCAGCCCCAGCATTTT. It is translated as CASSETPGSNQPQHF.

Notes on this clone: Because the CDR3's place on the DNA is in doubt, the DNA is left out and the CDR3 is given as listed by TCRdb. V is TRBV21-1 and J is TRBJ2-2; the D call TRBD1 from the table was never checked on the DNA. TRBV21-1 is listed as a pseudogene. The CDR3 spans 17 amino acids, including both terminal residues. The CDR3 region is CASSKVGQGADTGELFF.

The rearrangement links TRBV7-9 to TRBJ1-1, with D hard to call. The V gene lost 6 bases and the J gene lost 1 base, with 15 bases spanning the gap. The CDR3 extends over 15 amino acids. CDR1 and CDR2 from the germline V gene are SEHNR and FQNEAQ (reference sequence). The CDR3 here is CASSPPISENTEAFF. CDR3 bases: TGTGCCAGCAGTCCCCCTATTTCAGAGAACACTGAAGCTTTCTTT.

The gene calls are TRBV27 and TRBJ2-1; D unclear. Germline V gene data show CDR1 as MNHEY and CDR2 as SMNVEV (reference sequence). This CDR3 comprises 13 residues. V lost 5 bases, J lost 3 bases, and 8 bases lay in between. The CDR3 sequence: CASSSPHYNEQFF. The CDR3 coding sequence is TGTGCCAGCAGTAGCCCCCACTACAATGAGCAGTTCTTC.

The sample holds one count of this clone. V is TRBV7-2 and J is TRBJ2-5, with 7 bases fitting TRBD2. The J call may be in error: the DNA end matches TRBJ2-7 better. Looked up from germline, CDR1 is SGHTA and CDR2 is FQGNSA. This CDR3 spans 13 amino acids. CDR3 region: CASSFGLAYEQYF. The DNA for the CDR3 is TGTGCCAGCAGCTTCGGACTAGCCTACGAGCAGTACTTC.

The V call is TRBV5-6, the J call TRBJ2-7; either TRBD1 or TRBD2 may fit D (5 bases each). Trimming removed 0 bases from V and 6 bases from J, with 16 bases in between. The CDR3 is 15 residues long. CDR1 and CDR2 from the germline V gene are SGHDT and YYEEEE. The CDR3 sequence: CASSLVGGFGGEQYF. The CDR3 DNA reads as TGTGCCAGCAGCTTGGTTGGGGGATTTGGTGGCGAGCAGTACTTC.

The V call is TRBV6-6, the J call TRBJ2-7; 12 nucleotides match TRBD2. This CDR3 is built from 16 residues. The V gene end was trimmed by 2 bases and the J gene end by 1 base; junction bases not matched to a gene: 3. CDR1 is MNHNY, CDR2 SVGAGI, per germline (reference sequence). The CDR3 bases are TGTGCCAGCAGTTACCGTACTAGCGGGAGGTCCTACGAGCAGTACTTC. Its protein product is CASSYRTSGRSYEQYF.

The chain carries TRBV5-6 and TRBJ1-1; D is unresolved. Per germline, CDR1 SGHDT and CDR2 YYEEEE. This CDR3 has 16 residues. V lost 0 bases and J lost 0, with 12 bases in between. The CDR3 reads CASSLASWGLNTEAFF. In DNA, the CDR3 is TGTGCCAGCAGCTTGGCGTCTTGGGGTTTGAACACTGAAGCTTTCTTT. The full variable domain, with the rest looked up from reference TRBV5-6 and TRBJ1-1, is DAGVTQSPTHLIKTRGQQVTLRCSPKSGHDTVSWYQQALGQGPQFIFQYYEEEERQRGNFPDRFSGHQFPNYSSELNVNALLLGDSALYLCASSLASWGLNTEAFFGQGTRLTVV.

The chain combines TRBV19 with TRBJ1-1, with TRBD1 matching over 7 bases. The junction had 4 bases not matched to a gene; V was cut back by 7 bases and J by 2 bases. Looked up from germline, CDR1 is LNHDA and CDR2 is SQIVND (reference sequence). The CDR3 is made up of 13 amino acids. Written as DNA, the CDR3 is TGTGCCAGTACAGGGGGGTTCAACACTGAAGCTTTCTTT. It specifies CASTGGFNTEAFF.

The rearrangement links TRBV6-5 to TRBJ1-2, with a weak D call TRBD1 (5 bases). The germline CDR1 and CDR2 sequences are MNHEY and SVGAGI. V was trimmed by 7 bases and J by 1 base, leaving 16 bases between them. There are 15 residues in the CDR3. The CDR3 DNA follows: TGTGCCAGCACATCCAGGGACCCCTTTAACTATGGCTACACCTTC. Protein sequence: CASTSRDPFNYGYTF.

The chain is built from TRBV19 and TRBJ2-5; tentatively, D is TRBD1 or TRBD2 (6 bases each). This CDR3 has 13 amino acids. Germline V gene sequence: CDR1 LNHDA, CDR2 SQIVND (reference sequence). V was clipped by 3 bases and J by 4 bases, with 9 bases between them. The CDR3 sequence is CASSIRGGETQYF. The CDR3 DNA reads TGTGCCAGTAGTATCAGGGGAGGAGAGACCCAGTACTTC.

This clone was recorded only once. The chain uses TRBV19 and TRBJ1-1; D is ambiguous. V was clipped by 9 bases and J by 1 base, with 6 bases between them. The CDR3 consists of 11 residues. From germline, CDR1 is LNHDA and CDR2 SQIVND (reference sequence). The CDR3 DNA sequence: TGTGCCAGCAAAAGGAACACTGAAGCTTTCTTT. This encodes CASKRNTEAFF.

The V call is TRBV18, the J call TRBJ2-1; D ambiguous. Trimming pared 4 bases from V and 3 bases from J, leaving 22 bases between. The germline CDR1 and CDR2 sequences are KGHSH and LQKENI. This CDR3 comprises 18 residues. CDR3 sequence (DNA): TGTGCCAGCTCACGGTTAGGCCTCGAGTCCCTGGTCTACAATGAGCAGTTCTTC. Protein: CASSRLGLESLVYNEQFF.

In its sample, this clone was seen once. The CDR3 bases are TGTGCCAGCAGTCTTCACCCTCAGGACGTTAACACTGAAGCTTTCTTT. The encoded protein is CASSLHPQDVNTEAFF. The chain carries TRBV27 and TRBJ1-1; D gene ambiguous. CDR1 and CDR2 (germline): MNHEY, SMNVEV (reference sequence). This CDR3 spans 16 amino acids. The V end was cut by 5 bases, the J end by 2 bases, with 18 bases between.

The rearrangement links TRBV5-6 to TRBJ2-2, with 10 bases aligning to TRBD2. This CDR3 has 16 amino acids. The V gene's germline CDR1 is SGHDT and CDR2 YYEEEE. The V segment lost 0 bases and the J segment 3 bases; nucleotides outside the gene matches: 2. The CDR3 is CASSLGLAGDTGELFF. Here the CDR3 DNA reads TGTGCCAGCAGCTTGGGGCTAGCGGGAGACACCGGGGAGCTGTTTTTT.

A single count supports this clone. The rearrangement links TRBV6-1 to TRBJ1-2; no clear D gene. Trimming shortened V by 5 bases and J by 4 bases, and 8 bases separated the two germline ends. From germline, CDR1 is MNHNS and CDR2 SASEGT. The length of the CDR3 is 12 residues. For the CDR3, the DNA is TGTGCCAGCAGTCCAGGCCTCTATGGCTACACCTTC. As protein: CASSPGLYGYTF.

This clone was recorded only once. The V and J genes are TRBV6-5 and TRBJ2-7; D is ambiguous. The germline V and J ends were trimmed by 7 bases and 3 bases, with 19 bases remaining between them. CDR1 and CDR2 from the germline V gene are MNHEY and SVGAGI. CDR3 length: 15 residues. The CDR3 nucleotides read TGTGCCAGCAATAATCGTCAGGCCCTCTACTACGAGCAGTACTTC. It is translated as CASNNRQALYYEQYF.

The chain joins TRBV7-2 to TRBJ2-7; 8 bases line up with TRBD1. V gave up 0 bases and J gave up 5 bases; unmatched junction bases: 3. CDR3 size: 14 residues. The germline V gene has CDR1 SGHTA and CDR2 FQGNSA. CDR3 in DNA: TGTGCCAGCAGCTTAGCGCACAGGGGGGACGAGCAGTACTTC. It translates to CASSLAHRGDEQYF.